One and the same sample provided the 14 T cell receptor beta chains below, sequenced in a study of T cells in Graves' hyperthyroidism and ophthalmopathy. TCR beta CDR3 regions were amplified from RNA. HTBI primers drove first-round RT-PCR of the TCR CDR3. MiXCR, run by TCRdb on the multiplex PCR reads, gives a single entry per CDR3 protein. The sample lists more than 300,000 distinct CDR3 sequences; roughly 15% were seen once. Sequenced sample: blood. The receptors stem from a woman aged 25 to 39 with Graves' hyperthyroidism that later progressed to Graves' ophthalmopathy.

This clonotype was counted only a few times. The chain couples TRBV14 to TRBJ2-7; D uncertain. V was pared by 1 base and J by 2 bases, with 9 bases between. This CDR3 has 14 residues. CDR1 and CDR2 (germline): SGHDN, FVKESK. CDR3 coding DNA: TGTGCCAGCAGCCAAGCATCGGCAGCCTACGAGCAGTACTTC. Its protein product is CASSQASAAYEQYF.

The chain recombines TRBV4-1 with TRBJ2-4; D gene ambiguous. In germline, CDR1 is MGHRA, CDR2 YSYEKL. The germline V and J ends were trimmed by 4 bases and 0 bases, with 10 bases remaining between them. The CDR3 is made up of 15 amino acids. The CDR3 DNA is TGCGCCAGCAGCCTCGGACCCTCAGCCAAAAACATTCAGTACTTC. It encodes CASSLGPSAKNIQYF.

About this clonotype itself: The limits of the CDR3 on the DNA are not certain, so only TCRdb's listed CDR3 is given. The chain couples TRBV29-1 to TRBJ1-2; the table's D call, TRBD1, has no DNA check behind it. The germline V gene has CDR1 SQVTM and CDR2 ANQGSEA. Inclusive of both ends, the CDR3 amounts to 13 amino acids. The CDR3 sequence: CSVAPGTKLGGTF.

This chain joins TRBV7-8 and TRBJ2-3; 9 nucleotides align to TRBD2. With 6 bases clipped from V and 8 bases from J, the junction kept 12 bases outside the gene matches. CDR3 length equals 15 residues. Germline values: CDR1 SGHVS, CDR2 FQNEAQ. The CDR3 here is CASRIGLACWATQYF. The CDR3 DNA sequence: TGTGCCAGCAGAATTGGACTAGCGTGCTGGGCTACGCAGTATTTT.

In its sample, this clonotype was seen many times. The rearrangement joins TRBV6-2 or TRBV6-3 to TRBJ2-3, with D hard to call. Per the germline V gene, CDR1 is MNHEY and CDR2 is SVGEGT. Trimming took 5 bases from V and 2 from J, leaving 5 bases between them. The length of the CDR3 is 12 residues. The CDR3 region is CASSVSTDTQYF. CDR3 DNA sequence: TGTGCCAGCAGTGTCTCCACAGATACGCAGTATTTT.

The chain combines TRBV6-2 or TRBV6-3 with TRBJ2-1, with D maybe TRBD2 (7 bases). CDR3 length: 17 residues. The V and J ends lost 2 bases and 1 base respectively, with 15 bases between them. Germline-derived CDR1 and CDR2 are MNHEY and SVGEGT. The CDR3 DNA follows: TGTGCCAGCAGTTACGGGGGGGGAGGGGGATCCTACAATGAGCAGTTCTTC. It yields the protein CASSYGGGGGSYNEQFF.

This clonotype was counted at least ten times. The chain couples TRBV19 to TRBJ2-6; 12 nucleotides match TRBD2. CDR1 LNHDA and CDR2 SQIVND come from the germline V gene (reference sequence). V gave up 4 bases and J gave up 0 bases; unmatched junction bases: 4. This CDR3 region has 18 residues. The DNA for the CDR3 is TGTGCCAGTAGTACGGGACTAGCGGGCCCCTCTGGGGCCAACGTCCTGACTTTC. Protein product: CASSTGLAGPSGANVLTF.

This clonotype was counted ten times or more. The chain has TRBV12-3 or TRBV12-4 and TRBJ1-5; D is unclear. V was shortened by 3 bases and J by 6 bases, with 12 bases between the two germline ends. CDR3 size: 14 residues. DNA of the CDR3: TGTGCCAGCAGTTTTTCCGGGGTGGGTCAGCCCCAGCATTTT. Translated, it gives CASSFSGVGQPQHF.

This clonotype was counted ten times or more. The V and J genes are TRBV11-2 and TRBJ2-1; D may match TRBD1 or TRBD2 (6 bases each). The germline CDR1 and CDR2 sequences are SGHAT and FQNNGV. The CDR3 sequence is 19 residues long. V was trimmed by 4 bases and J by 4 bases, leaving 26 bases between them. The CDR3 reads CASSSKFQGGRGFYNEQFF. The CDR3, as DNA: TGTGCCAGCAGCTCAAAGTTTCAAGGGGGGCGCGGTTTTTACAATGAGCAGTTCTTC.

Worth noting for this clonotype: The germline gene is not matched at one end of the junction; a read error may be the cause. The V gene is TRBV5-1, the J gene TRBJ2-2; D might be TRBD2 (5 bases). Germline V lookup: CDR1 SGHRS, CDR2 YFSETQ. The CDR3 consists of 17 residues. CDR3 amino acids: CASSLPLTEINTGELFF. The DNA of the CDR3 is TGCGCCAGCAGCTTGCCCTTGACGGAGATAAACACCGGGGAGCTATTTTTT.

This clonotype was observed many times. The chain recombines TRBV28 with TRBJ2-3; 8 bases are shared with TRBD1. V trimming: 6 bases; J trimming: 3 bases; junction bases outside the gene matches: 5. Germline V gene sequence: CDR1 MDHEN, CDR2 SYDVKM. The CDR3 spans 14 residues. CDR3 region: CASSPTGVTDTQYF. For the CDR3, the DNA is TGTGCCAGCAGCCCGACAGGGGTAACAGATACGCAGTATTTT.

Notes on this clonotype: This may come from a read error, since a much larger clone is one base off. The chain links TRBV6-6 to TRBJ2-7; no reliable D call. This CDR3 has 13 amino acids. CDR1 is MNHNY, CDR2 SVGAGI, per germline (reference sequence). CDR3 sequence: CASSYGAAYEQHF. CDR3 DNA sequence: TGTGCCAGCAGTTACGGTGCTGCCTACGAGCAGCACTTC.

This clonotype was counted ten times or more. J is TRBJ2-7 and V is TRBV28; no definite D call. The CDR3 is 15 amino acids. Trimming left V 5 bases short and J 0 bases short, with 14 bases between. From germline, CDR1 is MDHEN and CDR2 SYDVKM. This chain's CDR3 is CASSPESYTSYEQYF. The CDR3 bases are TGTGCCAGCAGTCCTGAGAGCTATACCTCCTACGAGCAGTACTTC.

There are a few counts of this clonotype. The genes are TRBV5-8 and TRBJ1-4, with D unclear. This CDR3 spans 18 amino acids. The germline V and J ends were trimmed by 0 bases and 4 bases, with 19 bases remaining between them. CDR1 is SGHTS and CDR2 is YDEGEE in the germline V gene. Written as DNA, the CDR3 is TGTGCCAGCAGCTTGGGGCTTTCTAACATTCGAATTAATGAAAAACTGTTTTTT. It specifies CASSLGLSNIRINEKLFF.